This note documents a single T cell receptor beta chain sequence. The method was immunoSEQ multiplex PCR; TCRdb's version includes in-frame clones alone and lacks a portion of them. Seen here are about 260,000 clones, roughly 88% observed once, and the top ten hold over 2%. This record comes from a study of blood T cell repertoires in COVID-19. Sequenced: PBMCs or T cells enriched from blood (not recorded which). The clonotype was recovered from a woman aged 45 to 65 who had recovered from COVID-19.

The CDR3 bases are TGTGCCATCGCCGCAGGGGACGGTCAGCCCCAGCATTTT. Protein sequence: CAIAAGDGQPQHF. This sequence joins TRBV10-3 and TRBJ1-5, with a possible D match to TRBD1 (6 bases). This CDR3 spans 13 amino acids. Germline assignment: CDR1 ENHRY and CDR2 SYGVKD. V gave up 8 bases and J gave up 6 bases, with 14 bases separating them.